Each of the 22 T cell receptor beta chains below was sequenced from the same sample in a study of OX40 agonist ivuxolimab in advanced cancers. Data came from immunoSEQ multiplex PCR; TCRdb stores just in-frame clones and leaves some out. The data contain 60,000 to 65,000 clones, approximately 89% of them singletons. The sample here was CD4+ or CD8+ T cells sorted from blood, taken in a trial of the OX40 agonist ivuxolimab. Receptors were obtained from an adult with an advanced solid tumor such as melanoma, head and neck, liver or kidney cancer.

CDR3 nucleotide sequence: TGTGCCAGCAGCTTTTTCGTTAGGGGGATAGAGACCCAGTACTTC. Residues: CASSFFVRGIETQYF. The gene calls are TRBV7-9 and TRBJ2-5; D is perhaps TRBD1 (6 bases). The V end lost 3 bases, the J end lost 4 bases, and 15 bases lay between the germline ends. The CDR3 consists of 15 residues. Looked up from germline, CDR1 is SEHNR and CDR2 is FQNEAQ (reference sequence).

For this clone: This specimen includes other DNA sequences encoding the same CDR3. The gene calls are TRBV29-1 and TRBJ2-7, with D maybe TRBD1 (6 bases). This CDR3 has 12 residues. Germline V gene data show CDR1 as SQVTM and CDR2 as ANQGSEA. V was pared by 4 bases and J by 2 bases, with 9 bases between. This CDR3 reads CSVGQGTYEQYF. CDR3 nucleotides: TGCAGCGTTGGGCAGGGGACCTACGAGCAGTACTTC.

The gene calls are TRBV30 and TRBJ1-5; D is unresolved. CDR1 and CDR2 (germline): GTSNPN, SVGIG (reference sequence). There are 16 residues in the CDR3. V shed 2 bases and J shed 0 bases, with 14 bases lying between them. The CDR3 reads CAWSPVEGYSNQPQHF. The CDR3 nucleotides are TGTGCCTGGAGTCCGGTAGAGGGTTATAGCAATCAGCCCCAGCATTTT.

There are a few counts of this clone. This chain uses TRBV5-1 with TRBJ2-2, with 7 bases identical to TRBD2. The CDR3 extends over 16 amino acids. The junction had 13 bases not matched to a gene; V was cut back by 4 bases and J by 7 bases. Germline CDR1 is SGHRS and CDR2 is YFSETQ. The CDR3: CASSPMTSPDGGELFF. CDR3 DNA: TGCGCCAGCAGCCCGATGACTAGCCCTGATGGCGGGGAGCTGTTTTTT.

The V call is TRBV19, the J call TRBJ2-6; the match to TRBD1 covers 7 bases. Germline CDR1 is LNHDA and CDR2 is SQIVND (reference sequence). Trimming removed 9 bases from V and 2 bases from J; junction bases left unmatched: 7. The CDR3 sequence is 15 residues long. CDR3 loop: CASKGTDPGANVLTF. Written as DNA, the CDR3 is TGTGCCAGCAAGGGGACAGATCCTGGGGCCAACGTCCTGACTTTC. The full variable domain, with the rest looked up from reference TRBV19 and TRBJ2-6, is DGGITQSPKYLFRKEGQNVTLSCEQNLNHDAMYWYRQDPGQGLRLIYYSQIVNDFQKGDIAEGYSVSREKKESFPLTVTSAQKNPTAFYLCASKGTDPGANVLTFGAGSRLTVL.

V gene TRBV11-2 combines with J gene TRBJ2-7; 8 bases agree with TRBD2. The CDR3 spans 16 residues. Germline values: CDR1 SGHAT, CDR2 FQNNGV. The J segment lost 2 bases and the V segment lost 1 base, leaving 7 bases of the junction unmatched. DNA of the CDR3: TGTGCCAGCAGCTTAGGGGCCGGGGGGGATCCCTACGAGCAGTACTTC. This sequence encodes CASSLGAGGDPYEQYF.

J is TRBJ2-1 and V is TRBV27; TRBD1 agrees at 9 bases. Trimming cost V 5 bases and J 6 bases; bases outside gene matches: 8. The CDR3 consists of 15 residues. Germline V lookup: CDR1 MNHEY, CDR2 SMNVEV (reference sequence). The CDR3 loop is CASSPRTGVGNEQFF. The CDR3 nucleotides read TGTGCCAGCAGTCCGCGGACAGGGGTGGGCAATGAGCAGTTCTTC.

This chain connects TRBV7-2 to TRBJ2-3; D gene unclear. CDR3 length equals 16 residues. The germline gives CDR1 SGHTA, CDR2 FQGNSA. V lost 2 bases, J lost 1 base, and 13 bases lay in between. The CDR3 sequence is CASSLNFAAGTDTQYF. CDR3 DNA sequence: TGTGCCAGCAGCTTAAATTTTGCGGCTGGCACAGATACGCAGTATTTT.

This clone was seen a few times. J is TRBJ1-1 and V is TRBV19; TRBD1 matches 8 bases. Germline trimming cut 9 bases from V and 8 bases from J; bases unmatched to any gene: 2. This CDR3 has 10 amino acids. The germline CDR1 and CDR2 sequences are LNHDA and SQIVND (reference sequence). CDR3 sequence: CASRQGEAFF. The CDR3 nucleotides are TGTGCCAGCAGACAGGGGGAAGCTTTCTTT.

The chain links TRBV6-4 to TRBJ1-1; weak D call: TRBD1 (5 bases). V was pared by 0 bases and J by 4 bases, with 12 bases between. This CDR3 contains 15 residues. Germline CDR1 MRHNA, CDR2 SNTAGT. DNA of the CDR3: TGTGCCAGCAGTGACTCGGGGGGGTCTGTCACTGAAGCTTTCTTT. Protein product: CASSDSGGSVTEAFF.

V is TRBV10-3 and J is TRBJ1-1; 10 bases are a match to TRBD1. The V gene end was trimmed by 4 bases and the J gene end by 6 bases; junction bases not matched to a gene: 2. Germline loops: CDR1 ENHRY, CDR2 SYGVKD. The CDR3 totals 13 residues. For the CDR3, the DNA is TGTGCCATCAGTGTGACAGGGGGCCCTGAAGCTTTCTTT. It yields the protein CAISVTGGPEAFF.

V usage is TRBV5-8 and J usage is TRBJ2-7; 13 positions match TRBD2. This CDR3 contains 17 residues. Trimming at V came to 4 bases and at J to 0 bases, leaving 7 bases not matched to a gene. Germline V gene lookup returns CDR1 SGHTS and CDR2 YDEGEE. CDR3 coding DNA: TGTGCCAGCAGCCCGGGACTAGCGGGACCCCTCTCCTACGAGCAGTACTTC. Protein product: CASSPGLAGPLSYEQYF.

The V and J genes are TRBV5-6 and TRBJ1-5, with 7 nucleotides matching TRBD1. J lost 4 bases, V lost 1 base, and 5 bases had no gene match. The CDR3 spans 15 residues. Germline V gene data show CDR1 as SGHDT and CDR2 as YYEEEE. Written as DNA, the CDR3 is TGTGCCAGCAGCTTGACAGGGGCAGTAAATCAGCCCCAGCATTTT. Its translation is CASSLTGAVNQPQHF.

The chain carries TRBV10-3 and TRBJ1-4; D is unresolved. The CDR3 sequence is 17 residues long. V was clipped by 4 bases and J by 0 bases, with 15 bases between them. Germline V gives CDR1 ENHRY, CDR2 SYGVKD. The CDR3 reads CAISASGPIATNEKLFF. The CDR3, as DNA: TGTGCCATCAGTGCCTCGGGTCCGATTGCAACTAATGAAAAACTGTTTTTT.

The chain combines TRBV6-1 with TRBJ2-1; TRBD2 is a possible D gene (5 bases). The CDR3 covers 13 residues. Trimming stripped 5 bases from V and 6 bases from J, with 11 bases between. Germline CDR1 is MNHNS and CDR2 is SASEGT. CDR3 DNA: TGTGCCAGCAGTCTCTCCACTAGCAATGAGCAGTTCTTC. Translation gives CASSLSTSNEQFF.

The chain has TRBV6-5 and TRBJ2-7; 9 bases fit TRBD2. V shed 6 bases, J shed 2 bases, and the junction held 5 bases outside the gene matches. This CDR3 is 14 amino acids long. Germline V lookup: CDR1 MNHEY, CDR2 SVGAGI. CDR3 sequence reads: CASSLTSGTYEQYF. DNA for the CDR3: TGTGCCAGCAGCCTGACTAGCGGCACCTACGAGCAGTACTTC.

This chain uses TRBV7-9 with TRBJ1-4, with unresolved D. The length of the CDR3 is 14 residues. Trimming took off 2 bases at V and 8 bases at J, with 12 bases between the two ends. CDR1 and CDR2 (germline): SEHNR, FQNEAQ (reference sequence). The CDR3 sequence is CASSLYPREEKLFF. In DNA, the CDR3 is TGTGCCAGCAGCTTATATCCGAGGGAGGAAAAACTGTTTTTT.

The chain links TRBV27 to TRBJ2-7; 12 nucleotides agree with TRBD1. Germline lookup yields CDR1 MNHEY and CDR2 SMNVEV (reference sequence). J was trimmed by 5 bases and V by 6 bases; bases with no gene match: 14. This CDR3 comprises 17 residues. The CDR3 coding sequence is TGTGCCAGCAGCCCTTCCGGGGACAGGGGGCGCGGCAACGAGCAGTACTTC. Amino acids: CASSPSGDRGRGNEQYF.

The genes are TRBV28 and TRBJ2-2; D possibly uses TRBD1 or TRBD2 (5 bases each). Trimming pared 7 bases from V and 0 bases from J, leaving 6 bases between. This CDR3 comprises 13 residues. Germline loops: CDR1 MDHEN, CDR2 SYDVKM. CDR3 amino acids: CASTGPNTGELFF. In DNA form, the CDR3 reads TGTGCCAGCACGGGACCGAACACCGGGGAGCTGTTTTTT.

The gene calls are TRBV10-1 and TRBJ1-4; D is unclear. The CDR3 covers 15 residues. The germline CDR1 and CDR2 sequences are WNHNN and SYGVQD (reference sequence). V was pared by 3 bases and J by 7 bases, with 15 bases between. The chain's CDR3 is CASSEAGRTAEKLFF. CDR3 coding DNA: TGCGCCAGCAGTGAAGCAGGCAGAACCGCTGAAAAACTGTTTTTT.

This sequence joins TRBV4-1 and TRBJ2-5; 8 nucleotides match TRBD2. There are 15 residues in the CDR3. Losses at the gene ends were 0 bases for V and 3 bases for J; bases not matched to a gene: 3. Germline CDR1 MGHRA, CDR2 YSYEKL. In nucleotides, the CDR3 is TGCGCCAGCAGCCAAGATGGAGCGGGAGAAGAGACCCAGTACTTC. Its protein product is CASSQDGAGEETQYF.

CDR3 coding DNA: TGTGCCAGCAGCCTCGGGTCACTAGCGGGAGTTAATGAGCAGTTCTTC. This codes for CASSLGSLAGVNEQFF. J is TRBJ2-1 and V is TRBV14; TRBD2 matches at 11 bases. CDR3 length: 16 amino acids. V shed 4 bases, J shed 7 bases, and the junction held 9 bases outside the gene matches. Germline loops: CDR1 SGHDN, CDR2 FVKESK.